This is a list of T cell receptor beta chains from one sample in a study of T cells in Graves' hyperthyroidism and ophthalmopathy. MiXCR was run by TCRdb on the multiplex PCR reads, yielding one entry per CDR3 protein. This repertoire shows roughly 600,000 distinct CDR3 sequences, around 15% found once; its top ten account for approximately 12%. Sample: blood. The source of these receptors is a woman in her fifties or sixties with Graves' ophthalmopathy. Both conserved end residues are part of each CDR3. The order of the fields is V gene, CDR3 protein.

v_call: TRBV4-3
cdr3_aa: CASKRTSGFNTGELFF

v_call: TRBV11-2
cdr3_aa: CASSSGQGSDSPLHF

v_call: TRBV20-1
cdr3_aa: CSARAVGQETPYEQYF

v_call: TRBV12-3/TRBV12-4
cdr3_aa: CASSPGQPYEQYF

v_call: TRBV20-1
cdr3_aa: CSATIAGAADTQYF

v_call: TRBV6-5
cdr3_aa: CASSYSGGEYEQYF

v_call: TRBV29-1
cdr3_aa: CSGQSGTGASGAFF

v_call: TRBV5-1
cdr3_aa: CASSSGGGINNSPLHF

v_call: TRBV5-6
cdr3_aa: CASRSGQRSYEQYF

v_call: TRBV6-5
cdr3_aa: CASSYSQGMYNEQFF

v_call: TRBV29-1
cdr3_aa: CSVWVGDRFYEQYF

v_call: TRBV29-1
cdr3_aa: CSVERQGIWTEAFF

v_call: TRBV7-3
cdr3_aa: CASSPREIDTQYF

v_call: TRBV2
cdr3_aa: CASRTGTMGPREQYF

v_call: TRBV28
cdr3_aa: CASSLFGTSGTLKETQYF

v_call: TRBV6-6
cdr3_aa: CASSYQDYGYTF

v_call: TRBV24-1
cdr3_aa: CATSRQGTAQPQHF

v_call: TRBV12-3/TRBV12-4
cdr3_aa: CASSHTGGDDSNQPQHF

v_call: TRBV9
cdr3_aa: CASSVGLADTDTQYF

v_call: TRBV2
cdr3_aa: CASSENGYYGYTF

v_call: TRBV20-1
cdr3_aa: CSARELAGGPYGQYF

v_call: TRBV20-1
cdr3_aa: CSAAIAVRETQYF

v_call: TRBV28
cdr3_aa: CASSTRDRAINEQFF

v_call: TRBV13
cdr3_aa: CASGTETEENYGYTF

v_call: TRBV2
cdr3_aa: CASNADYSYEQYF

v_call: TRBV6-1
cdr3_aa: CASSEARTNLYGYTF

v_call: TRBV20-1
cdr3_aa: CSARDRLGRGSYGYTF

v_call: TRBV30
cdr3_aa: CAWSVLENTEAFF

v_call: TRBV2
cdr3_aa: CASSFAQTNYGYTF

v_call: TRBV19
cdr3_aa: CATEQGSGANVLTF

v_call: TRBV7-3
cdr3_aa: CASSLTSGGYNEQFF

v_call: TRBV6-1
cdr3_aa: CASSRVRQLLTDTQYF

v_call: TRBV7-9
cdr3_aa: CASSSRTGRRETQYF

v_call: TRBV5-1
cdr3_aa: CATRGPDTGELFF

v_call: TRBV4-1
cdr3_aa: CASSQDPKAANYGYTF

v_call: TRBV27
cdr3_aa: CASSSGTGQPQHF

v_call: TRBV7-3
cdr3_aa: CASSPRTGDYYGYTF

v_call: TRBV4-3
cdr3_aa: CASSQEPLTSGSYNEQFF

v_call: TRBV30
cdr3_aa: CAWTPWGLRDRDSGELFF

v_call: TRBV19
cdr3_aa: CASSILTGLATDTQYF

v_call: TRBV6-2/TRBV6-3
cdr3_aa: CASRDRDLYYEQYF

v_call: TRBV10-3
cdr3_aa: CAISPGQGYTF

v_call: TRBV7-9
cdr3_aa: CASSLAETYGYTF

v_call: TRBV10-3
cdr3_aa: CAISESRLAVSYEQYF

v_call: TRBV6-1
cdr3_aa: CASSEGSSISQHF

v_call: TRBV6-2/TRBV6-3
cdr3_aa: CASSYGGAPEAFF

v_call: TRBV7-2
cdr3_aa: CASSRTSGRINEQFF

v_call: TRBV6-1
cdr3_aa: CASRTDRGKDGYTF

v_call: TRBV7-9
cdr3_aa: CASSLYLVQLGEQFF

v_call: TRBV6-9
cdr3_aa: CASSYGLAGGPGFSGELFF

v_call: TRBV27
cdr3_aa: CASKISGGGYEQYF

v_call: TRBV3-1
cdr3_aa: CASSQALAYNIQYF

v_call: TRBV29-1
cdr3_aa: CSTNRGSTDTQYF

v_call: TRBV4-3
cdr3_aa: CASSQDLNSYEQYF

v_call: TRBV7-2
cdr3_aa: CASLNGGSSYNEQFF

v_call: TRBV7-2
cdr3_aa: CASSLEVIGTGELFF

v_call: TRBV20-1
cdr3_aa: CSAGQPHTEAFF

v_call: TRBV12-3/TRBV12-4
cdr3_aa: CASSPPGAGNEKLFF